The clone carrying this T cell receptor beta chain was observed many times. Its target is not known. The sample originates from a study of early T cells in non-severe SARS-CoV-2 infection. Study as a whole: Sequenced bulk RNA came from whole blood that was unsorted, and chains were unpaired. Notes on the study in general: Anti-spike CD8 responses were favored in VDJdb matching, and private and CD4 specificities were missed.

Unique molecular identifiers were affixed to single, distinct cDNA molecules. One entry per CDR3 protein results from TCRdb running MiXCR on the 5' RACE reads. This sample yields about 35,000 distinct CDR3 sequences, of which around 4.3% are seen a single time; about 5.5% belongs to the top ten. Germline V gene sequence: CDR1 LNHDA, CDR2 SQIVND (reference sequence). With V trimmed by 5 bases and J by 2 bases, 5 bases remained unmatched. The CDR3 consists of 15 residues. The receptor was derived from an adult who was a healthcare worker with PCR-confirmed SARS-CoV-2 infection or an uninfected control (not recorded which). The gene calls are TRBV19 and TRBJ2-2, with TRBD1 matching over 7 bases. The specimen sequenced was whole blood. CDR3 DNA sequence: TGTGCCAGTAGTTTCCGGGACAGCAACACCGGGGAGCTGTTTTTT. Residues: CASSFRDSNTGELFF.